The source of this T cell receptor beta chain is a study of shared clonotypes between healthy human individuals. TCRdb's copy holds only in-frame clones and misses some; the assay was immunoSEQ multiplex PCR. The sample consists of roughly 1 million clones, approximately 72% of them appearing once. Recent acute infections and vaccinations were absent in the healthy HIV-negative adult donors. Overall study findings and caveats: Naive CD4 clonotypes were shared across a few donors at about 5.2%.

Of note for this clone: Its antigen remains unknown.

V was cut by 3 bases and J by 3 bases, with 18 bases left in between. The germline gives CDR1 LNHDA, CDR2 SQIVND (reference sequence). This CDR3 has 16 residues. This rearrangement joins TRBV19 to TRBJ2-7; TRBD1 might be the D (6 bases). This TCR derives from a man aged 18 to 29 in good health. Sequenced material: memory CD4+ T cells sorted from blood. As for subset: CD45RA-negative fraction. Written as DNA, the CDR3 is TGTGCCAGTAGTATCTCTCCTAGGACAGTAGGCTACGAGCAGTACTTC. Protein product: CASSISPRTVGYEQYF. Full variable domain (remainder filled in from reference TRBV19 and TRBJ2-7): DGGITQSPKYLFRKEGQNVTLSCEQNLNHDAMYWYRQDPGQGLRLIYYSQIVNDFQKGDIAEGYSVSREKKESFPLTVTSAQKNPTAFYLCASSISPRTVGYEQYFGPGTRLTVT.